A selection of T cell receptor beta chains follows, all from one sample in a study of cytomegalovirus exposure and HLA in healthy donors. Sequencing was performed with immunoSEQ multiplex PCR; in TCRdb, only in-frame clones are kept and a portion is missing. The sample yields about 82,000 clones, 90% to 95% seen once. Sequencing was carried out using PBMCs. The receptors were gathered from a young man in good health and CMV-seronegative. Each CDR3 is given with its conserved first and last residue. D genes are given only for firm matches. Clone size is stated in some rows and not others, as once, few, many or a class when expanded.

size: NA
D: TRBD1
V: TRBV27
J: TRBJ2-5
CDR3: CASSLQGALETQYF
DNA: TGTGCCAGCAGTCTTCAGGGGGCTCTGGAGACCCAGTACTTC

size: few
D: NA
V: TRBV7-8
J: TRBJ2-7
CDR3: CASSPRAIYEQYF
DNA: TGTGCCAGCAGCCCGCGGGCGATCTACGAGCAGTACTTC

size: NA
D: TRBD2
V: TRBV2
J: TRBJ2-5
CDR3: CASSFSGGETQYF
DNA: TGTGCCAGCAGTTTTAGCGGGGGGGAGACCCAGTACTTC

size: NA
D: NA
V: TRBV5-1
J: TRBJ2-3
CDR3: CASSHFGATSTDTQYF
DNA: TGCGCCAGCAGCCACTTTGGGGCCACTAGCACAGATACGCAGTATTTT

size: NA
D: NA
V: TRBV27
J: TRBJ1-2
CDR3: CASSLVGGNGYTF
DNA: TGTGCCAGCAGTTTAGTGGGGGGAAATGGCTACACCTTC

size: NA
D: NA
V: TRBV30
J: TRBJ2-5
CDR3: CACRSDPRDQETQYF
DNA: TGTGCCTGCCGGAGCGACCCCCGAGACCAAGAGACCCAGTACTTC

size: NA
D: NA
V: TRBV30
J: TRBJ2-7
CDR3: CAWSAYGRAYSYEQYF
DNA: TGTGCCTGGAGTGCCTATGGCAGGGCCTACTCCTACGAGCAGTACTTC

size: NA
D: NA
V: TRBV13
J: TRBJ1-2
CDR3: CASSPPMGGRGDYGYTF
DNA: TGTGCCAGCAGCCCCCCCATGGGGGGGCGGGGGGACTATGGCTACACCTTC

size: NA
D: TRBD1
V: TRBV7-9
J: TRBJ2-7
CDR3: CASSPDRDEQYF
DNA: TGTGCCAGCAGCCCCGACAGGGACGAGCAGTACTTC

size: NA
D: NA
V: TRBV11-2
J: TRBJ1-6
CDR3: CASSLGWARYNSPLHF
DNA: TGTGCCAGCAGCTTAGGATGGGCAAGATATAATTCACCCCTCCACTTT

size: NA
D: TRBD1
V: TRBV11-1
J: TRBJ1-5
CDR3: CASSLVGTGFGNQPQHF
DNA: TGTGCCAGCAGCTTAGTTGGGACAGGGTTTGGCAATCAGCCCCAGCATTTT

size: NA
D: NA
V: TRBV4-1
J: TRBJ1-3
CDR3: CASSQDRRRGTGNTIYF
DNA: TGCGCCAGCAGCCAAGATCGGCGCAGGGGAACTGGAAACACCATATATTTT

size: NA
D: TRBD1
V: TRBV16
J: TRBJ2-1
CDR3: CASSQGQGADNEQFF
DNA: TGTGCCAGCAGCCAGGGACAGGGGGCAGACAATGAGCAGTTCTTC

size: once
D: TRBD1
V: TRBV2
J: TRBJ1-1
CDR3: CASSGGQGATEAFF
DNA: TGTGCCAGCAGCGGCGGACAGGGGGCCACTGAAGCTTTCTTT

size: NA
D: TRBD2
V: TRBV30
J: TRBJ2-5
CDR3: CAWSVGIVAGGGETQYF
DNA: TGTGCCTGGAGTGTAGGAATAGTAGCGGGGGGCGGAGAGACCCAGTACTTC

size: NA
D: NA
V: TRBV7-8
J: TRBJ1-2
CDR3: CASSFRVGGYTF
DNA: TGTGCCAGCAGCTTCAGGGTGGGTGGCTACACCTTC

size: NA
D: TRBD2
V: TRBV4-3
J: TRBJ2-1
CDR3: CASSQVREVYNEQFF
DNA: TGCGCCAGCAGCCAAGTGCGGGAGGTCTACAATGAGCAGTTCTTC

size: NA
D: TRBD1
V: TRBV4-3
J: TRBJ1-5
CDR3: CASSQGTGEQPQHF
DNA: TGCGCCAGCAGCCAGGGGACAGGGGAACAGCCCCAGCATTTT

size: few
D: NA
V: TRBV5-1
J: TRBJ2-7
CDR3: CASSLGQFTYEQYF
DNA: TGCGCCAGCAGCTTGGGACAGTTTACCTACGAGCAGTACTTC

size: once
D: NA
V: TRBV11-2
J: TRBJ2-3
CDR3: CASSPRLALRTDTQYF
DNA: TGTGCCAGCAGCCCCCGCCTAGCGCTACGCACAGATACGCAGTATTTT

size: NA
D: TRBD2
V: TRBV19
J: TRBJ2-5
CDR3: CASSIGTSGGASTQYF
DNA: TGTGCCAGTAGTATAGGGACTAGCGGGGGGGCCTCGACCCAGTACTTC

size: once
D: TRBD1
V: TRBV6-5
J: TRBJ1-1
CDR3: CASSWTGALNTEAFF
DNA: TGTGCCAGCAGTTGGACAGGGGCTTTGAACACTGAAGCTTTCTTT

size: once
D: NA
V: TRBV7-6
J: TRBJ1-3
CDR3: CASSPETRAGPGNTIYF
DNA: TGTGCCAGCAGCCCCGAGACCCGGGCAGGGCCTGGAAACACCATATATTTT

size: NA
D: TRBD2
V: TRBV11-3
J: TRBJ2-1
CDR3: CASSPSRLAGWQFF
DNA: TGTGCCAGCAGCCCTTCCCGTCTAGCGGGATGGCAGTTCTTC

size: NA
D: NA
V: TRBV27
J: TRBJ1-5
CDR3: CASRAISNQPQHF
DNA: TGTGCCAGCAGAGCGATTAGCAATCAGCCCCAGCATTTT

size: NA
D: NA
V: TRBV30
J: TRBJ2-3
CDR3: CAWRVSSTDTQYF
DNA: TGTGCCTGGAGGGTTAGTAGCACAGATACGCAGTATTTT

size: NA
D: TRBD2
V: TRBV5-1
J: TRBJ2-2
CDR3: CASSLSSGGPNTGELFF
DNA: TGCGCCAGCAGCTTATCTAGCGGGGGCCCGAACACCGGGGAGCTGTTTTTT

size: NA
D: TRBD1
V: TRBV27
J: TRBJ1-5
CDR3: CASSLSGTGRGPSNQPQHF
DNA: TGTGCCAGCAGTTTATCCGGGACAGGGAGAGGCCCCAGCAATCAGCCCCAGCATTTT

size: NA
D: NA
V: TRBV21-1
J: TRBJ1-2
CDR3: CASSKARRDYGYTF
DNA: TGTGCCAGCAGCAAAGCGAGGAGGGACTATGGCTACACCTTC

size: once
D: NA
V: TRBV9
J: TRBJ1-1
CDR3: CASSALGNTEAFF
DNA: TGTGCCAGCAGCGCGCTAGGGAACACTGAAGCTTTCTTT

size: NA
D: NA
V: TRBV30
J: TRBJ1-1
CDR3: CAWRYRISEAFF
DNA: TGTGCCTGGAGGTACAGGATCTCTGAAGCTTTCTTT

size: NA
D: TRBD1
V: TRBV4-3
J: TRBJ2-7
CDR3: CASSQESGQGVYEQYF
DNA: TGCGCCAGCAGCCAAGAATCTGGACAGGGGGTATACGAGCAGTACTTC

size: NA
D: TRBD2
V: TRBV5-1
J: TRBJ2-7
CDR3: CASSPPGGSEQYF
DNA: TGCGCCAGCAGCCCCCCGGGGGGGAGCGAGCAGTACTTC

size: NA
D: NA
V: TRBV7-3
J: TRBJ2-2
CDR3: CASSTSGELFF
DNA: TGTGCCAGCAGTACTTCCGGGGAGCTGTTTTTT

size: NA
D: TRBD2
V: TRBV19
J: TRBJ2-1
CDR3: CASTPSGRSNEQFF
DNA: TGTGCCAGTACCCCTAGCGGGAGGTCCAATGAGCAGTTCTTC

size: few
D: NA
V: TRBV2
J: TRBJ1-5
CDR3: CASSDRASNQPQHF
DNA: TGTGCCAGCAGTGATCGAGCGTCCAATCAGCCCCAGCATTTT

size: NA
D: TRBD2
V: TRBV7-3
J: TRBJ2-3
CDR3: CASSLGPSGSTTDTQYF
DNA: TGTGCCAGCAGCTTAGGACCTAGCGGGAGTACAACAGATACGCAGTATTTT

size: NA
D: NA
V: TRBV18
J: TRBJ1-2
CDR3: CASSLDYGYTF
DNA: TGTGCCAGCTCCCTCGACTATGGCTACACCTTC

size: NA
D: NA
V: TRBV7-9
J: TRBJ2-7
CDR3: CASSLALPPYEQYF
DNA: TGTGCCAGCAGCTTAGCACTTCCCCCCTACGAGCAGTACTTC